This TCR beta chain derives from a study of shared clonotypes between healthy human individuals. Using immunoSEQ multiplex PCR, the repertoire was profiled, and TCRdb retains in-frame clones only, with some absent. The repertoire has around 500,000 clones, around 79% of them found once; the top ten carry approximately 12%. CDR1 MDHEN and CDR2 SYDVKM come from the germline V gene. The CDR3 has 16 amino acids. V lost 9 bases, J lost 5 bases, and 7 bases stayed unmatched. The clonotype comes from a woman in her thirties or forties in good health. Some clones in this sample may be carry-over from other donors' samples. The sample consisted of PBMCs. The rearrangement uses TRBV28 and TRBJ2-2; 15 nucleotides line up with TRBD2. The CDR3: CASRTSGRAWTGELFF. DNA of the CDR3: TGTGCCAGTCGGACTAGCGGGAGGGCCTGGACCGGGGAGCTGTTTTTT.